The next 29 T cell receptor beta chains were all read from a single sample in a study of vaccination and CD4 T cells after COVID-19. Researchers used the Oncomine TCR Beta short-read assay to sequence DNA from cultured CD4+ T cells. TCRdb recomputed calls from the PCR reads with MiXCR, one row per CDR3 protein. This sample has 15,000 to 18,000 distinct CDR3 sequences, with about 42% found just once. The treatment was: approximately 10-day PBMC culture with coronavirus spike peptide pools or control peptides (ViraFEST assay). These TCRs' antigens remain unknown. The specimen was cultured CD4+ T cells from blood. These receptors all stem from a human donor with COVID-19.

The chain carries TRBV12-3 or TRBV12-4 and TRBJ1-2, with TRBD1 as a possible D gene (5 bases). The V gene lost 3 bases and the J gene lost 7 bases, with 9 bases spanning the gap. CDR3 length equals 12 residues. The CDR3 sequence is CASSFFGTGYTF. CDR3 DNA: TGTGCCAGCAGTTTTTTCGGGACTGGCTACACCTTC.

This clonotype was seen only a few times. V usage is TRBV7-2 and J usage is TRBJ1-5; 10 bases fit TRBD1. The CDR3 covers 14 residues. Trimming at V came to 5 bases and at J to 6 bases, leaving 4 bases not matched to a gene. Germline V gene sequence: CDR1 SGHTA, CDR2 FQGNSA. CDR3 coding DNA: TGTGCCAGCAGCCGGGACAGGGGCATTCAGCCCCAGCATTTT. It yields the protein CASSRDRGIQPQHF.

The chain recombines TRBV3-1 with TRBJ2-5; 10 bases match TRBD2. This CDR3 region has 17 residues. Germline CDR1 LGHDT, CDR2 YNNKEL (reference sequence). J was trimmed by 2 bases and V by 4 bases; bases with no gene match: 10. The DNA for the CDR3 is TGTGCCAGCAGCCTCGTATTTACTAGCGGGGTTCAAGAGACCCAGTACTTC. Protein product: CASSLVFTSGVQETQYF.

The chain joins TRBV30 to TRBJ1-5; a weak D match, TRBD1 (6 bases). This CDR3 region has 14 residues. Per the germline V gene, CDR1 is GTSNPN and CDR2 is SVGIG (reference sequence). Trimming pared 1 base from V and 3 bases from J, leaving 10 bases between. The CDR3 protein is CAWSGGHSNQPQHF. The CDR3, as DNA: TGTGCCTGGAGTGGGGGACACTCCAATCAGCCCCAGCATTTT.

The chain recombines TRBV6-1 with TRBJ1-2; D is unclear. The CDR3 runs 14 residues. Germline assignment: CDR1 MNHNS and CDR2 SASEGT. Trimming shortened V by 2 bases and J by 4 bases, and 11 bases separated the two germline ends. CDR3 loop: CASSESQSIYGYTF. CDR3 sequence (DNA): TGTGCCAGCAGTGAAAGTCAGAGCATCTATGGCTACACCTTC.

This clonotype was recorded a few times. The CDR3 bases are TGTGCCAGCAAGACAGGTCCAGAGACCCAGTACTTC. This encodes CASKTGPETQYF. The J gene is TRBJ2-5, the V gene TRBV6-1; perhaps TRBD1 as D (6 bases). The CDR3 contains 12 residues. Trimming took off 7 bases at V and 4 bases at J, with 10 bases between the two ends. The V gene's germline CDR1 is MNHNS and CDR2 SASEGT.

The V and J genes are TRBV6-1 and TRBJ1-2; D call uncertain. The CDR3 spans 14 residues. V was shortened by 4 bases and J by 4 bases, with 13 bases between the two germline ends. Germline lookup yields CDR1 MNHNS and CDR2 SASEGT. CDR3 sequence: CASSVDGPGYGYTF. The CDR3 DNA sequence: TGTGCCAGCAGTGTGGACGGTCCGGGCTATGGCTACACCTTC.

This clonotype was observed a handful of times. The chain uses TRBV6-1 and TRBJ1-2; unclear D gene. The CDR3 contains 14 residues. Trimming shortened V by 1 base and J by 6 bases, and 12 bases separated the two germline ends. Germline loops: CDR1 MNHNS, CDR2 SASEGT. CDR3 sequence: CASSEGWGGDGYTF. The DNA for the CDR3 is TGTGCCAGCAGTGAAGGGTGGGGTGGGGATGGCTACACCTTC.

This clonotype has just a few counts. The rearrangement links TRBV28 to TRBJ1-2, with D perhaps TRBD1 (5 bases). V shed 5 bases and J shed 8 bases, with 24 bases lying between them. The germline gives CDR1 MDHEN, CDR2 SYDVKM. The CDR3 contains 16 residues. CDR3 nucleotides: TGTGCCAGCAGTATCGGCCGGGACGCCCATCTCCTAGGCTACACCTTC. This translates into CASSIGRDAHLLGYTF.

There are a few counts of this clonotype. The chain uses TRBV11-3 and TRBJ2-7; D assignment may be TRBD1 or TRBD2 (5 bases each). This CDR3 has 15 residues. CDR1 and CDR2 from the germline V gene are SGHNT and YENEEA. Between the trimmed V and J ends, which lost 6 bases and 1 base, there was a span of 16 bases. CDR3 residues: CASRPGKEGSYEQYF. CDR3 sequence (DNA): TGTGCCAGCAGGCCAGGGAAAGAGGGGTCCTACGAGCAGTACTTC.

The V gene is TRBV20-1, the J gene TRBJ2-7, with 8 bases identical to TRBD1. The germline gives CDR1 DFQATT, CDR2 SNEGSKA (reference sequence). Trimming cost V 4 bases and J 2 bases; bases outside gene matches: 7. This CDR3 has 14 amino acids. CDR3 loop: CSATDRVYPYEQYF. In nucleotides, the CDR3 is TGCAGTGCTACGGACAGGGTCTACCCCTACGAGCAGTACTTC.

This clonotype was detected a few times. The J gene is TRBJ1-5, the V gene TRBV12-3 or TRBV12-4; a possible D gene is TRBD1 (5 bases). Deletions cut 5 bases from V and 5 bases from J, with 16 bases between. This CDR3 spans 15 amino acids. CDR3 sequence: CASSKTWGIYQPQHF. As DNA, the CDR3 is TGTGCCAGCAGTAAGACCTGGGGGATATATCAGCCCCAGCATTTT.

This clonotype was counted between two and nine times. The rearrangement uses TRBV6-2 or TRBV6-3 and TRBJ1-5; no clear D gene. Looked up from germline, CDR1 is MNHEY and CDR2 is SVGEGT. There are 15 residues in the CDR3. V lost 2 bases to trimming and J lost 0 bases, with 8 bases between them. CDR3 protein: CASSYEGYSNQPQHF. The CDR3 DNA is TGTGCCAGCAGTTACGAAGGCTATAGCAATCAGCCCCAGCATTTT.

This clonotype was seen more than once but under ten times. CDR3 amino acids: CASSYGANYGYTF. CDR3 DNA: TGTGCCAGCAGTTACGGGGCTAACTATGGCTACACCTTC. The chain recombines TRBV6-5 with TRBJ1-2, with D unresolved. V was pared by 2 bases and J by 0 bases, with 4 bases between. CDR1 and CDR2 (germline): MNHEY, SVGAGI. The CDR3 is 13 residues long.

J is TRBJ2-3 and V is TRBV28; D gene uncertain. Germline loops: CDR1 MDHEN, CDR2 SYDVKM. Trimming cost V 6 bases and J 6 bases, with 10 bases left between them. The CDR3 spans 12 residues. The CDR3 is CASSLIGDTQYF. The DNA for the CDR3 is TGTGCCAGCAGCCTCATAGGGGATACGCAGTATTTT.

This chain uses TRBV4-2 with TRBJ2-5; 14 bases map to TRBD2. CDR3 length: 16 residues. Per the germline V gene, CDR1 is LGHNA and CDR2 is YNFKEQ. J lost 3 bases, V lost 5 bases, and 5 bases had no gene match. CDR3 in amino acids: CASSRTSGGSKETQYF. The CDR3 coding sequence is TGTGCCAGCAGCAGGACTAGCGGGGGGAGCAAAGAGACCCAGTACTTC.

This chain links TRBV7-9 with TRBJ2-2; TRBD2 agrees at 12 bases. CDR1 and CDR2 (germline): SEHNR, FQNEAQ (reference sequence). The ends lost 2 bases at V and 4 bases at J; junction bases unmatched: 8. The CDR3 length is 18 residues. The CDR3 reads CASSLRLAGGPGTGELFF. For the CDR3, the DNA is TGTGCCAGCAGCTTAAGGCTAGCGGGGGGGCCGGGCACCGGGGAGCTGTTTTTT.

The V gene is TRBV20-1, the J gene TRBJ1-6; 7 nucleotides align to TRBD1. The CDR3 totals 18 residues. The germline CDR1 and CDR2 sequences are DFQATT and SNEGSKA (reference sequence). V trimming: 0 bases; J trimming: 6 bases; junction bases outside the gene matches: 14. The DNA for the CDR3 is TGCAGTGCTAGAGAGCTACCTCAGGGAGGGGGCTGTAATTCACCCCTCCACTTT. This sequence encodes CSARELPQGGGCNSPLHF.

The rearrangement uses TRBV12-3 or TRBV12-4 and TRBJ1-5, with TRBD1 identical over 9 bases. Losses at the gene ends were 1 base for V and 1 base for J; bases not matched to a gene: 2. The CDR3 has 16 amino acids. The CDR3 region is CASSLGGQGSNQPQHF. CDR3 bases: TGTGCCAGCAGTTTAGGGGGACAGGGAAGCAATCAGCCCCAGCATTTT.

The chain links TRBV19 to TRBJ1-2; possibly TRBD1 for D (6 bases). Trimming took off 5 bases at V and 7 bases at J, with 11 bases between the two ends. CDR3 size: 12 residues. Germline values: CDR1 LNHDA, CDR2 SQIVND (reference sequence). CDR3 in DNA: TGTGCCAGTAGTCCACAACAGGGTGGCTACACCTTC. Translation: CASSPQQGGYTF.

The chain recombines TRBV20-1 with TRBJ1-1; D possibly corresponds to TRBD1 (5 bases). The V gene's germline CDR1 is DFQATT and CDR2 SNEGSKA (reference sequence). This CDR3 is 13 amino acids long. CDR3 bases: TGCAGCCCTGGTGGGGGGTTGGTTACTGAAGCTTTCTTT. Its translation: CSPGGGLVTEAFF.

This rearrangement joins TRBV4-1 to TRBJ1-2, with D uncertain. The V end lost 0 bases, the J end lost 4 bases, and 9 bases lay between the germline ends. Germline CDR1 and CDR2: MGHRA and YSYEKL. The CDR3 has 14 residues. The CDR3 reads CASSQDNGVYGYTF. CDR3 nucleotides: TGCGCCAGCAGCCAAGATAATGGAGTCTATGGCTACACCTTC.

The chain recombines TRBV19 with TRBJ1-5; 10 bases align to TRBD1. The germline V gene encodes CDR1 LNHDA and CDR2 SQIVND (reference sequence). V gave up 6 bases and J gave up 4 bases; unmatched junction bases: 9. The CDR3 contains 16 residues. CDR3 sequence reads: CASSDLPGQGNQPQHF. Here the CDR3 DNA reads TGTGCCAGTAGCGACCTCCCGGGACAGGGGAATCAGCCCCAGCATTTT.

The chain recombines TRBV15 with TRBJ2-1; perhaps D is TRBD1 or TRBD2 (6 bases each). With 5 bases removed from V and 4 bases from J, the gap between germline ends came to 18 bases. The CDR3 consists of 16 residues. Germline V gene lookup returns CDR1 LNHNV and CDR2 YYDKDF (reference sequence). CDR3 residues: CATSFRGRGQYNEQFF. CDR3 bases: TGTGCCACCAGCTTCCGAGGACGGGGGCAGTACAATGAGCAGTTCTTC.

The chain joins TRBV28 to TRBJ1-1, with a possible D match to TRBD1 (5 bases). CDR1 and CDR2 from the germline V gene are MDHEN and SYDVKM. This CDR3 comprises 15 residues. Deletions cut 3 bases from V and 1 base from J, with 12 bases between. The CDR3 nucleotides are TGTGCCAGCAGTTTCCAAGGGGCTGGGAACACTGAAGCTTTCTTT. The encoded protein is CASSFQGAGNTEAFF.

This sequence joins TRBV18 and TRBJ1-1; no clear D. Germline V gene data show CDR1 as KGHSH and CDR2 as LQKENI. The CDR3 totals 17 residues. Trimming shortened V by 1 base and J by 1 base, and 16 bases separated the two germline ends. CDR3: CASSPRSSEFKNTEAFF. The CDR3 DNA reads TGTGCCAGCTCACCACGGTCTTCGGAGTTTAAGAACACTGAAGCTTTCTTT.

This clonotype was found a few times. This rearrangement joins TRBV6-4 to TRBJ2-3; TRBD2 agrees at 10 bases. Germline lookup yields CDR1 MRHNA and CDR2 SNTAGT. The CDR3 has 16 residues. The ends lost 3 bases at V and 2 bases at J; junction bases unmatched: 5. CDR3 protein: CASSEEAGGPTDTQYF. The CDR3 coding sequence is TGTGCCAGCAGTGAGGAAGCGGGGGGGCCCACAGATACGCAGTATTTT.

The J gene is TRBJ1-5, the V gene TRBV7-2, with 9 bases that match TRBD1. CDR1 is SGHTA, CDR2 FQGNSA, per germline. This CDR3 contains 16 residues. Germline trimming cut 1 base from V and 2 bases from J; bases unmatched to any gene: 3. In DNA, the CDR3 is TGTGCCAGCAGCTTAGACAGGGGGCGAGGCAATCAGCCCCAGCATTTT. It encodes CASSLDRGRGNQPQHF.

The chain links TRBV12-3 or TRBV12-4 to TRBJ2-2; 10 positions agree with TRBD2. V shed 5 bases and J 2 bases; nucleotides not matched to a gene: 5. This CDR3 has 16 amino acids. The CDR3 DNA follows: TGTGCCAGCAGTAAGAGACTAGCGGGCAACACCGGGGAGCTGTTTTTT. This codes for CASSKRLAGNTGELFF.